The source of this T cell receptor beta chain is a study of metastatic and nonmetastatic thyroid tumors. Whole-study context: Blood and tumor or nodule tissue repertoires from malignant and benign thyroid patients were compared.

Study observations and caveats: Compared with benign nodules, malignant thyroid tumors were reported to have significantly higher TCR beta diversity in both blood and tumor.

Points on this clone: Its antigen is undetermined.

All patients reached thyroid surgery having received no treatment beforehand. Methods used by the authors: The study took CDR3 differences across clinicopathological groups and made a distant-metastasis classifier for papillary thyroid cancer from them. MiXCR re-clonotyped the PCR reads for TCRdb. It is TCRdb's table, rather than the study itself, that gives the V and J calls and clone size. This sample has some 5,200 clones; approximately 30% occur once, and the top ten carry about 25%. V shed 2 bases and J shed 7 bases, with 20 bases lying between them. CDR3 length: 16 residues. Germline V lookup: CDR1 DFQATT, CDR2 SNEGSKA (reference sequence).

The gene calls are TRBV20-1 and TRBJ1-4; TRBD1 is a possible D gene (5 bases). The specimen sequenced was adjacent normal tissue. The sequence derives from a female donor with papillary thyroid cancer or a benign thyroid nodule (not recorded which). Some clones in this sample may be carry-over from other donors' samples. CDR3 loop: CSARWPASGGVEKLFF. In DNA form, the CDR3 reads TGCAGTGCTAGATGGCCTGCCTCGGGGGGTGTTGAAAAACTGTTTTTT.